What follows are 9 T cell receptor beta chains derived from one specimen sequenced in a study of blood T cell repertoires in COVID-19 (dated by TCRdb to 2020 to 2022). Receptor libraries were prepared by the immunoSEQ multiplex PCR assay. Not all clones reach the TCRdb copy of this immuneACCESS table, which keeps in-frame sequences only. Checked studies attribute under half of the gap to unresolved V genes and leave the rest unexplained. The table for this sample lists about 83,000 clones; about 87% of them were counted only once. 8% of the sample belongs to the ten largest clones. The sample consisted of peripheral blood. The source is a man of 80 years or more with active or convalescent COVID-19.

The rearrangement links TRBV3-1 (or the pseudogene TRBV3-2) to TRBJ2-3, with D maybe TRBD1 (5 bases). V dropped 5 bases and J dropped 6 bases, with 21 bases sitting between them. CDR3 length: 16 amino acids. Germline loops: CDR1 LGHDT, CDR2 YNNKEL (reference sequence). The CDR3 DNA reads as TGTGCCAGCAGCTATCAACCGACAGTGACCACGGATACGCAGTATTTT. Its protein product is CASSYQPTVTTDTQYF.

The V and J genes are TRBV2 and TRBJ2-6, with D possibly TRBD1 on 6 matching bases. This CDR3 has 16 amino acids. Germline CDR1 is SNHLY and CDR2 is FYNNEI. Trimming pared 2 bases from V and 2 bases from J, leaving 10 bases between. The CDR3 DNA reads as TGTGCCAGCAGTGAACTACAGGGTGCTGGGGCCAACGTCCTGACTTTC. It yields the protein CASSELQGAGANVLTF.

V usage is TRBV13 and J usage is TRBJ2-2; D is uncertain. The CDR3 sequence is 12 residues long. Trimming took 6 bases from V and 1 from J, leaving 3 bases between them. Germline values: CDR1 PRHDT, CDR2 FYEKMQ (reference sequence). The CDR3 bases are TGTGCCAGCAGACAGAACACCGGGGAGCTGTTTTTT. Protein sequence: CASRQNTGELFF.

This chain connects TRBV7-9 to TRBJ2-5, with D maybe TRBD2 (6 bases). Per germline, CDR1 SEHNR and CDR2 FQNEAQ (reference sequence). V lost 5 bases and J 5 bases, leaving 18 bases between the germline ends. This CDR3 spans 15 amino acids. CDR3 sequence: CASSREWGDAETQYF. CDR3 nucleotide sequence: TGTGCCAGCAGCAGGGAATGGGGGGATGCGGAGACCCAGTACTTC. The whole variable domain, remainder taken from reference TRBV7-9 and TRBJ2-5, is DTGVSQNPRHKITKRGQNVTFRCDPISEHNRLYWYRQTLGQGPEFLTYFQNEAQLEKSRLLSDRFSAERPKGSFSTLEIQRTEQGDSAMYLCASSREWGDAETQYFGPGTRLLVL.

V gene TRBV11-2 combines with J gene TRBJ2-5; 9 bases align to TRBD2. The CDR3 runs to 15 residues. J was trimmed by 2 bases and V by 5 bases; bases with no gene match: 6. In germline, CDR1 is SGHAT, CDR2 FQNNGV. The CDR3 is CASSRLAEEQETQYF. The DNA of the CDR3 is TGTGCCAGCAGCCGACTAGCGGAAGAACAAGAGACCCAGTACTTC.

The rearrangement links TRBV7-9 to TRBJ2-1; 9 bases agree with TRBD2. The CDR3 runs 16 residues. The germline gives CDR1 SEHNR, CDR2 FQNEAQ (reference sequence). The J segment lost 3 bases and the V segment lost 0 bases, leaving 3 bases of the junction unmatched. The CDR3 sequence is CASSLAPAGGYNEQFF. The CDR3 DNA is TGTGCCAGCAGCTTAGCTCCAGCGGGGGGCTACAATGAGCAGTTCTTC.

The V call is TRBV27, the J call TRBJ1-5; tentative D call: TRBD1 (5 bases). V was cut by 3 bases and J by 3 bases, with 12 bases left in between. The CDR3 runs 15 residues. Germline V gene data show CDR1 as MNHEY and CDR2 as SMNVEV (reference sequence). CDR3 sequence (DNA): TGTGCCAGCAGTTTTCGGGGGATCCCCAATCAGCCCCAGCATTTT. Translation: CASSFRGIPNQPQHF.

The chain uses TRBV6-5 and TRBJ1-3; 7 bases map to TRBD1. In germline, CDR1 is MNHEY, CDR2 SVGAGI. The trim removed 8 bases at V and 0 bases at J, leaving 4 bases unmatched. The CDR3 sequence is 14 residues long. CDR3 protein: CASGTDNSGNTIYF. CDR3 bases: TGTGCCAGCGGGACAGACAACTCTGGAAACACCATATATTTT.

This rearrangement joins TRBV5-1 to TRBJ2-1; 8 bases align to TRBD2. The CDR3 is 13 residues long. Germline CDR1 SGHRS, CDR2 YFSETQ. V trimming: 6 bases; J trimming: 4 bases; junction bases outside the gene matches: 3. The CDR3 DNA is TGCGCCAGCAAGGCTAGCGGGTACAATGAGCAGTTCTTC. The encoded protein is CASKASGYNEQFF. Full variable domain (outside the CDR3, taken from reference TRBV5-1 and TRBJ2-1): KAGVTQTPRYLIKTRGQQVTLSCSPISGHRSVSWYQQTPGQGLQFLFEYFSETQRNKGNFPGRFSGRQFSNSRSEMNVSTLELGDSALYLCASKASGYNEQFFGPGTRLTVL.